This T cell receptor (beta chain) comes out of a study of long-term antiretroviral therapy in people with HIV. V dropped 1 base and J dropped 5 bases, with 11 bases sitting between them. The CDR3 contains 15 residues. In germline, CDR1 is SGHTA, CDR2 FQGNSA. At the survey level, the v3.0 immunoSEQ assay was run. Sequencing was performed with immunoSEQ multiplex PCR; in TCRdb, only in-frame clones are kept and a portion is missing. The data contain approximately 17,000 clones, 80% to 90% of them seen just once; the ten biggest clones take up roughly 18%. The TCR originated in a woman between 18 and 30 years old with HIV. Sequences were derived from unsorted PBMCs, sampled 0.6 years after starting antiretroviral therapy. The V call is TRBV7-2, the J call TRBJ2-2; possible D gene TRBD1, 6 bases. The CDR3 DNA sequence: TGTGCCAGCAGCTTAGACAGGGTTTCGACCGGGGAGCTGTTTTTT. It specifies CASSLDRVSTGELFF.